The sequence of this T cell receptor (beta chain) was determined in a study of CD8+CD57+ T cells in acquired aplastic anemia. Overall study: Sorted cells (CD4+ and CD8+) yielded DNA amounts that averaged about 3.4 ug. General observations from the study: Between patients and controls, about 30 CD8+ CDR3 sequences were found in common.

Profiles of TCR beta VDJ and CDR3 were generated from a genomic DNA template. TCRdb analysed the reads with MiXCR anew, one entry per CDR3 protein. The data contain 250,000 or so distinct CDR3 sequences, about 44% of them singletons. A word on this clonotype: Its matching antigen is unknown. A much larger clonotype is one base distant, so this may be a read error.

Patients chosen for sequencing had shown CD8+CD57+ cell expansion by flow cytometry. Patients uniformly had severe acquired aplastic anemia. The germline V gene has CDR1 MNHEY and CDR2 SMNVEV (reference sequence). The germline V and J ends were trimmed by 3 bases and 3 bases, with 11 bases remaining between them. The CDR3 totals 14 residues. Sequenced input: sorted CD4+, CD8+, or CD8+CD57+ T cells (not recorded which) from PBMCs. The receptor was derived from a human donor with aplastic anemia. The chain combines TRBV27 with TRBJ1-1; no reliable D call. The CDR3 sequence is CASSFDKMDTEAFF. CDR3 in DNA: TGTGCCAGCAGTTTCGATAAGATGGACACTGAAGCTTTCTTT.